Sequencing of this T cell receptor beta chain was carried out in a study of CXCR4 blockade with PD-1 therapy in pancreatic cancer. Repertoires were generated with immunoSEQ multiplex PCR, while TCRdb's copy carries only in-frame clones and drops some. The sample holds more than 15,000 clones, around 70% seen once. In germline, CDR1 is SGHRS, CDR2 YFSETQ. Trimming cost V 0 bases and J 2 bases, with 9 bases left between them. This CDR3 region has 14 residues. The chain carries TRBV5-1 and TRBJ2-7; D perhaps matches TRBD2 (5 bases). This clonotype originated in a human donor with pancreatic ductal adenocarcinoma. Material: tumor tissue. This CDR3 reads CASSLGGSPYEQYF. CDR3 in DNA: TGCGCCAGCAGCTTGGGCGGGTCCCCCTACGAGCAGTACTTC.